The rows below give T cell receptor beta chains drawn from one sample of a study of graft-versus-host responses after intestinal transplantation. These receptors have no identified antigens. TCRdb's table, derived via immunoSEQ multiplex PCR, lists solely in-frame clones and lacks some. The sample includes about 130,000 clones, roughly 91% of them seen just once. This sample comprised unstimulated CD4+ T cells sorted from spleen or lymph node cells, obtained before intestinal transplant. The receptor source for this set is a human donor who received an intestinal transplant. The CDR3 runs from the conserved cysteine through the conserved F or W. A D gene is named only where the DNA matches it firmly.

j_call,d_call,v_call,cdr3_aa
TRBJ1-1,NA,TRBV2,CASRDRLLAEAFF
TRBJ1-1,NA,TRBV6-6,CASSLSGLMNTEAFF
TRBJ1-3,NA,TRBV30,CAWSKDGGNTIYF
TRBJ1-5,NA,TRBV19,CASSPTGDQPQHF
TRBJ2-5,NA,TRBV7-3,CASSFGPRETQYF
TRBJ2-5,TRBD2,TRBV5-1,CASSLSGTTTETQYF
TRBJ1-5,NA,TRBV6-1,CASSEYGRSYSNQPQHF
TRBJ1-1,NA,TRBV10-3,CAIKPVVATEAFF
TRBJ2-5,NA,TRBV20-1,CTGLSRETQYF
TRBJ2-5,NA,TRBV19,CASSSGVGRETQYF
TRBJ1-5,TRBD1,TRBV19,CASNPTGNNQPQHF
TRBJ1-1,TRBD1,TRBV29-1,CSGIGTGSRAFF
TRBJ2-1,TRBD1,TRBV15,CATRPRTGRDEQFF
TRBJ2-3,TRBD2,TRBV27,CASSFGPGGGPDTQYF
TRBJ1-2,TRBD1,TRBV5-5,CASSLTLVGTVPYGYTF
TRBJ2-1,NA,TRBV18,CASSPLESYNEQFF
TRBJ2-1,NA,TRBV5-5,CASSPAQAGYYNEQFF
TRBJ2-3,TRBD2,TRBV6-1,CASSATSGRTDTQYF
TRBJ2-7,NA,TRBV28,CASSLAYEQYF
TRBJ2-7,NA,TRBV5-1,CASSLTVNYEQYF
TRBJ2-7,NA,TRBV27,CASRLGPYEQYF
TRBJ1-5,NA,TRBV27,CASSSRQVDQPQHF
TRBJ2-7,TRBD2,TRBV6-6,CASSRLAYEQYF
TRBJ1-2,TRBD1,TRBV6-5,CASNDRDEGYGYTF
NA,TRBD2,TRBV13,CASSPSGRRSYEQYF
TRBJ2-3,NA,TRBV11-2,CASSTGPPSTQYF
TRBJ1-2,TRBD1,TRBV5-1,CASSLGQGQRNYGYTF
TRBJ1-5,NA,TRBV6-1,CASSVMLGGSQPQHF
TRBJ1-1,NA,TRBV29-1,CSVGGTEAFF
TRBJ2-3,TRBD1,TRBV6-1,CAGKSDRVYTDTQYF
TRBJ2-1,NA,TRBV5-1,CASSPASGQGAYNEQFF
TRBJ2-5,TRBD1,TRBV2,CASSAFDRDHEYF
TRBJ1-4,TRBD1,TRBV2,CASSSEGRGQGKLFF
TRBJ1-5,NA,TRBV30,CAWSVLGGRSNQPQHF
TRBJ1-1,NA,TRBV6-5,CASSYSWDLRTEAFF
TRBJ2-5,NA,TRBV15,CATSRDHQRETQYF
TRBJ2-7,TRBD1,TRBV28,CASKSPGTGSEQYF
TRBJ2-1,NA,TRBV5-1,CASSRIYGASSYNEQFF
TRBJ2-1,TRBD1,TRBV4-3,CASSRRTGGNEQFF